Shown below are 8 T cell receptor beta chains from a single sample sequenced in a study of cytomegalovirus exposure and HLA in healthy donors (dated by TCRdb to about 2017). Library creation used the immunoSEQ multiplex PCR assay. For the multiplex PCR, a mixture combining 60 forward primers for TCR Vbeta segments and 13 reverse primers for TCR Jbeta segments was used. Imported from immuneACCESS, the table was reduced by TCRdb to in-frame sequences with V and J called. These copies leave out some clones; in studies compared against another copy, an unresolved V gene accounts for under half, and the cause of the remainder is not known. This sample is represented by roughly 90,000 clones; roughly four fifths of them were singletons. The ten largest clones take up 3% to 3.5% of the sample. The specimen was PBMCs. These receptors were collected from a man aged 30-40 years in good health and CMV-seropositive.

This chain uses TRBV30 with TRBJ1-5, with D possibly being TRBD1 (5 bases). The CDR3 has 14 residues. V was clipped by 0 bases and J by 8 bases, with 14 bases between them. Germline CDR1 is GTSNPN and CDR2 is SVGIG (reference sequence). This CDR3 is CAWSVRQGREPQHF. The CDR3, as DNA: TGTGCCTGGAGTGTACGGCAGGGCCGGGAGCCCCAGCATTTT.

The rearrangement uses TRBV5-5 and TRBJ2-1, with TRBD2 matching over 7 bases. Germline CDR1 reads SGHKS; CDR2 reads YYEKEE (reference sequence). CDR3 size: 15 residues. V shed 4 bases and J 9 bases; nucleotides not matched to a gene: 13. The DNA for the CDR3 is TGTGCCAGCAGCCTTAGACTAGCCGACAACTTTGAGCAGTTCTTC. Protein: CASSLRLADNFEQFF.

CDR3 sequence: CASTGGGGSGANVLTF. In DNA, the CDR3 is TGTGCCAGCACCGGGGGAGGGGGATCAGGGGCCAACGTCCTGACTTTC. The V call is TRBV2, the J call TRBJ2-6, with D possibly matching TRBD2 (7 bases). The germline gives CDR1 SNHLY, CDR2 FYNNEI. The CDR3 runs to 16 residues. Trimming shortened V by 7 bases and J by 4 bases, and 17 bases separated the two germline ends. The whole variable domain, filled in from reference TRBV2 and TRBJ2-6, reads EPEVTQTPSHQVTQMGQEVILRCVPISNHLYFYWYRQILGQKVEFLVSFYNNEISEKSEIFDDQFSVERPDGSNFTLKIRSTKLEDSAMYFCASTGGGGSGANVLTFGAGSRLTVL.

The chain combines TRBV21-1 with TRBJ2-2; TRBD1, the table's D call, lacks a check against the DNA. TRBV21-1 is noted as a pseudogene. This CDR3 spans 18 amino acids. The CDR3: CASSRGDRGIQDTGELFF. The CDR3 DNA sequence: TGTGCCAGCAGCAGGGGGGACAGGGGGATTCAGGACACCGGGGAGCTGTTTTTT.

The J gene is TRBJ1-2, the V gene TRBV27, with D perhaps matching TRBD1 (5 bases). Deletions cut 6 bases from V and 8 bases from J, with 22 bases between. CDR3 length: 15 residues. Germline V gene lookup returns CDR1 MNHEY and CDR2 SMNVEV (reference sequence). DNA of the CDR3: TGTGCCAGCAGCCCCTTCCTTTTGTCCGGGGGAGGCTACACCTTC. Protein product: CASSPFLLSGGGYTF.

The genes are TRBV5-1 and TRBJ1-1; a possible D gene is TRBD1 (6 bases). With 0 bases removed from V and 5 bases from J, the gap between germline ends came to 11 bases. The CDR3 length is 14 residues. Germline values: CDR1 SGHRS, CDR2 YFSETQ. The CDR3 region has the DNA TGCGCCAGCAGCTTGGACACAGGGCGAACTGAAGCTTTCTTT. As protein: CASSLDTGRTEAFF. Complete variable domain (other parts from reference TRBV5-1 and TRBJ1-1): KAGVTQTPRYLIKTRGQQVTLSCSPISGHRSVSWYQQTPGQGLQFLFEYFSETQRNKGNFPGRFSGRQFSNSRSEMNVSTLELGDSALYLCASSLDTGRTEAFFGQGTRLTVV.

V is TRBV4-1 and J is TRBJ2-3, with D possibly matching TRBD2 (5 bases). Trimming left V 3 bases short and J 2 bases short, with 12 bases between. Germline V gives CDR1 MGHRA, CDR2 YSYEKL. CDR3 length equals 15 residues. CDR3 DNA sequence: TGCGCCAGCAGCCAGCAACGGGGATACACAGATACGCAGTATTTT. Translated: CASSQQRGYTDTQYF.

CDR3 coding DNA: TGTGCCAGCAGCCTAACAAAGGGGGATGAGCAGTTCTTC. Protein sequence: CASSLTKGDEQFF. The rearrangement joins TRBV7-9 to TRBJ2-1; maybe TRBD1 (6 bases). V shed 5 bases and J shed 8 bases, with 13 bases lying between them. Germline CDR1 and CDR2: SEHNR and FQNEAQ (reference sequence). The CDR3 consists of 13 residues.